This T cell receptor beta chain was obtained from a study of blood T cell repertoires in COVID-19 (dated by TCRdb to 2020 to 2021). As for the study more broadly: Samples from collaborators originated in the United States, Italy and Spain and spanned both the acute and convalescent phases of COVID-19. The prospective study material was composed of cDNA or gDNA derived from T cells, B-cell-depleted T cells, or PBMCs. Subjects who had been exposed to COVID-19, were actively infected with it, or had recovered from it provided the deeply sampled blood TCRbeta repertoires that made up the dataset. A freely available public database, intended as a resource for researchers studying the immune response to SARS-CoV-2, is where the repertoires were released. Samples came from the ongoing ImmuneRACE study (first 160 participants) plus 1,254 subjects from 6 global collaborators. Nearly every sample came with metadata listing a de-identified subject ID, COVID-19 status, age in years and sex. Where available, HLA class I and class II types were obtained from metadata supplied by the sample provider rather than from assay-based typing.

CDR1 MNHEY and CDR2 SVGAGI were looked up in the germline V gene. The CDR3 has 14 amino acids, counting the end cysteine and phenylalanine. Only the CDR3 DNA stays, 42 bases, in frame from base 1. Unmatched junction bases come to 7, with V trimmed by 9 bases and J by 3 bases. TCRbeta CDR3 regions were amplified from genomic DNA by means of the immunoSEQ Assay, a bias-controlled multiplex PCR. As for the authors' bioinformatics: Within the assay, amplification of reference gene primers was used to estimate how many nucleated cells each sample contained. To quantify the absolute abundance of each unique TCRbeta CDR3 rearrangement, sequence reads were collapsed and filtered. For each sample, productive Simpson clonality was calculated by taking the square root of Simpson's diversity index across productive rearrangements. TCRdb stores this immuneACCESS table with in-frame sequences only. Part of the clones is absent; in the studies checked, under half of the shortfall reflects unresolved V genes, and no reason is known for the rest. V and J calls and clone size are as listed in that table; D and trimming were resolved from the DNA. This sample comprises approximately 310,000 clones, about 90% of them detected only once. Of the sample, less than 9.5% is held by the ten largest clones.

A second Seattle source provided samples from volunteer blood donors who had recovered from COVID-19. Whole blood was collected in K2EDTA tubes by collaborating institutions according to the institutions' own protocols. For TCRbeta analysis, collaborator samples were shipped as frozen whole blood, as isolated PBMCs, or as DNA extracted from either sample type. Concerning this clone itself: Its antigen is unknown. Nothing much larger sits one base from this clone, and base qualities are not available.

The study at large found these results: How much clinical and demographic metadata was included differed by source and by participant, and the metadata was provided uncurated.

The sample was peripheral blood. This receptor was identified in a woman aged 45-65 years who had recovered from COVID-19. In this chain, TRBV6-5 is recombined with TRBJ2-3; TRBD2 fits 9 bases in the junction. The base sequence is TGTGCCAGTAAAGCGGGGGGTATTACAGATACGCAGTATTTT. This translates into CASKAGGITDTQYF.